These T cell receptor beta chains were read from a single sample in a study of blood T cell repertoires in COVID-19. Assay used: immunoSEQ multiplex PCR; TCRdb lists only in-frame clones, some missing. The sample lists about 210,000 clones, roughly 89% occurring once. Input material: peripheral blood. These receptors were collected from a man in his 60s who had recovered from COVID-19. Each CDR3 is given with its conserved first and last residue. D genes are given only for firm matches. Only some rows state a clone size, as once, few, many or a class for expanded clones.

CDR3 protein: CASSPSEVESVAQYF
CDR3 DNA: TGCGCCAGCAGCCCCAGTGAGGTGGAATCAGTGGCCCAGTACTTC
J gene: TRBJ2-5
D gene: NA
clone size: NA
V gene: TRBV5-1

CDR3 protein: CAWSAAGGYGYTF
CDR3 DNA: TGTGCCTGGAGTGCGGCAGGGGGATATGGCTACACCTTC
J gene: TRBJ1-2
D gene: TRBD1
clone size: once
V gene: TRBV30

CDR3 protein: CATSREGQGYGYTF
CDR3 DNA: TGTGCCACCAGCAGAGAGGGGCAGGGCTATGGCTACACCTTC
J gene: TRBJ1-2
D gene: NA
clone size: NA
V gene: TRBV15

CDR3 protein: CATSDLVPGTSGRDTQYF
CDR3 DNA: TGTGCCACCAGTGATTTGGTTCCCGGGACTAGCGGGAGGGATACGCAGTATTTT
J gene: TRBJ2-3
D gene: TRBD2
clone size: NA
V gene: TRBV24-1

CDR3 protein: CATSRGTSGVSTDTQYF
CDR3 DNA: TGTGCCACCAGCAGGGGGACTAGCGGGGTTAGCACAGATACGCAGTATTTT
J gene: TRBJ2-3
D gene: TRBD2
clone size: NA
V gene: TRBV15

CDR3 protein: CASSRGTPRETQYF
CDR3 DNA: TGCGCCAGCAGCCGTGGGACACCGAGGGAGACCCAGTACTTC
J gene: TRBJ2-5
D gene: NA
clone size: NA
V gene: TRBV5-1

CDR3 protein: CASLHPTSDYEQYF
CDR3 DNA: TGTGCCAGCCTACACCCGACTAGCGACTACGAGCAGTACTTC
J gene: TRBJ2-7
D gene: TRBD2
clone size: NA
V gene: TRBV28

CDR3 protein: CATNEGTANTEAFF
CDR3 DNA: TGTGCCACTAACGAGGGGACAGCGAACACTGAAGCTTTCTTT
J gene: TRBJ1-1
D gene: TRBD1
clone size: once
V gene: TRBV7-2

CDR3 protein: CASTIAGVGDTQYF
CDR3 DNA: TGCGCCAGCACCATAGCGGGAGTGGGGGATACGCAGTATTTT
J gene: TRBJ2-3
D gene: TRBD2
clone size: NA
V gene: TRBV10-2

CDR3 protein: CASSSGQLAEQYF
CDR3 DNA: TGTGCCAGCAGCTCGGGACAGTTGGCCGAGCAGTACTTC
J gene: TRBJ2-7
D gene: TRBD1
clone size: NA
V gene: TRBV11-3

CDR3 protein: CASTQTRGGSYNEQFF
CDR3 DNA: TGTGCCAGCACCCAGACGCGGGGGGGTAGCTACAATGAGCAGTTCTTC
J gene: TRBJ2-1
D gene: TRBD2
clone size: NA
V gene: TRBV5-4

CDR3 protein: CASSQGSAGGEFF
CDR3 DNA: TGTGCCAGCAGCCAGGGTTCAGCGGGAGGTGAGTTCTTC
J gene: TRBJ2-1
D gene: TRBD2
clone size: NA
V gene: TRBV3-1/TRBV3-2

CDR3 protein: CASSLSGGIRETQYF
CDR3 DNA: TGTGCCAGCAGCTTGAGCGGGGGGATAAGGGAGACCCAGTACTTC
J gene: TRBJ2-5
D gene: TRBD2
clone size: NA
V gene: TRBV5-6

CDR3 protein: CASKPGQSYNSPLHF
CDR3 DNA: TGTGCCAGTAAACCGGGACAGAGCTATAATTCACCCCTCCACTTT
J gene: TRBJ1-6
D gene: TRBD1
clone size: once
V gene: TRBV19

CDR3 protein: CASSLKGGSLHF
CDR3 DNA: TGTGCCAGCAGCTTAAAGGGAGGATCCCTCCACTTT
J gene: TRBJ1-6
D gene: NA
clone size: few
V gene: TRBV7-8

CDR3 protein: CASSLEREYEQYF
CDR3 DNA: TGTGCCAGCAGTTTGGAGCGGGAGTACGAGCAGTACTTC
J gene: TRBJ2-7
D gene: TRBD2
clone size: once
V gene: TRBV12-3/TRBV12-4

CDR3 protein: CASRLSGTGGDEQFF
CDR3 DNA: TGCGCCAGCAGGCTATCCGGGACAGGGGGTGATGAGCAGTTCTTC
J gene: TRBJ2-1
D gene: TRBD1
clone size: NA
V gene: TRBV5-1

CDR3 protein: CASSLTGGVDTQYF
CDR3 DNA: TGTGCCAGCAGCTTAACCGGGGGGGTTGATACGCAGTATTTT
J gene: TRBJ2-3
D gene: TRBD2
clone size: NA
V gene: TRBV7-3

CDR3 protein: CASSLVGGTGGEQFF
CDR3 DNA: TGTGCCAGCAGCTTAGTAGGCGGGACCGGGGGTGAGCAGTTCTTC
J gene: TRBJ2-1
D gene: NA
clone size: NA
V gene: TRBV7-3

CDR3 protein: CASSLFPPRGTISNEQFF
CDR3 DNA: TGTGCCAGCAGTTTATTCCCCCCCCGCGGCACTATTTCCAATGAGCAGTTCTTC
J gene: TRBJ2-1
D gene: NA
clone size: NA
V gene: TRBV28

CDR3 protein: CASSPLTEAFF
CDR3 DNA: TGTGCCAGCAGCCCTCTCACTGAAGCTTTCTTT
J gene: TRBJ1-1
D gene: NA
clone size: NA
V gene: TRBV12-3/TRBV12-4

CDR3 protein: CASSKQGPYEQYF
CDR3 DNA: TGTGCCAGCAGTAAACAGGGCCCATACGAGCAGTACTTC
J gene: TRBJ2-7
D gene: NA
clone size: NA
V gene: TRBV12-3/TRBV12-4

CDR3 protein: CASSPSQGAYNEQFF
CDR3 DNA: TGTGCCAGCTCACCAAGCCAGGGGGCTTACAATGAGCAGTTCTTC
J gene: TRBJ2-1
D gene: TRBD1
clone size: NA
V gene: TRBV18

CDR3 protein: CATSDFGTGIQETQYF
CDR3 DNA: TGTGCCACCAGTGATTTCGGGACAGGCATCCAAGAGACCCAGTACTTC
J gene: TRBJ2-5
D gene: TRBD1
clone size: NA
V gene: TRBV24-1

CDR3 protein: CASSQPLTARRESYTF
CDR3 DNA: TGTGCCAGCAGCCAACCCTTGACAGCCCGCCGAGAAAGCTACACCTTC
J gene: TRBJ1-2
D gene: NA
clone size: NA
V gene: TRBV3-1/TRBV3-2

CDR3 protein: CASSHRLKEGTGFF
CDR3 DNA: TGTGCCAGCAGCCATAGATTGAAGGAGGGTACGGGTTTCTTT
J gene: TRBJ1-1
D gene: NA
clone size: once
V gene: TRBV3-1/TRBV3-2

CDR3 protein: CASSDPPTSGRWGSYEQYF
CDR3 DNA: TGTGCCAGCAGCGACCCTCCGACTAGCGGGAGGTGGGGGTCCTACGAGCAGTACTTC
J gene: TRBJ2-7
D gene: TRBD2
clone size: NA
V gene: TRBV9

CDR3 protein: CASSYSLAGTDTQYF
CDR3 DNA: TGTGCCAGCAGTTACTCCTTAGCGGGAACAGATACGCAGTATTTT
J gene: TRBJ2-3
D gene: TRBD2
clone size: NA
V gene: TRBV6-2/TRBV6-3

CDR3 protein: CSAPFQGPQYF
CDR3 DNA: TGCAGTGCGCCTTTCCAGGGGCCCCAGTACTTC
J gene: TRBJ2-5
D gene: NA
clone size: NA
V gene: TRBV20-1

CDR3 protein: CASSLDGTTRMAQYF
CDR3 DNA: TGTGCCAGCAGCTTAGATGGGACGACTAGGATGGCGCAGTATTTT
J gene: TRBJ2-3
D gene: NA
clone size: NA
V gene: TRBV11-2

CDR3 protein: CASLAETGLTEAFF
CDR3 DNA: TGTGCCAGTCTAGCCGAAACAGGGCTGACTGAAGCTTTCTTT
J gene: TRBJ1-1
D gene: NA
clone size: NA
V gene: TRBV2

CDR3 protein: CSVARGTSGLEETQYF
CDR3 DNA: TGCAGCGTTGCCAGGGGGACCTCCGGCCTTGAAGAGACCCAGTACTTC
J gene: TRBJ2-5
D gene: TRBD1
clone size: NA
V gene: TRBV29-1

CDR3 protein: CASSYSSGGYGYTF
CDR3 DNA: TGTGCCAGCAGTTACTCGAGTGGAGGGTATGGCTACACCTTC
J gene: TRBJ1-2
D gene: NA
clone size: once
V gene: TRBV6-5

CDR3 protein: CASRARVGYTF
CDR3 DNA: TGTGCCAGCCGGGCCAGGGTTGGCTACACCTTC
J gene: TRBJ1-2
D gene: NA
clone size: NA
V gene: TRBV6-5

CDR3 protein: CASSADRVNTEAFF
CDR3 DNA: TGCGCCAGCAGTGCGGACAGGGTGAACACTGAAGCTTTCTTT
J gene: TRBJ1-1
D gene: TRBD1
clone size: NA
V gene: TRBV5-1

CDR3 protein: CATSDLLGAEQFF
CDR3 DNA: TGTGCCACCAGTGACCTGCTAGGGGCGGAGCAGTTCTTC
J gene: TRBJ2-1
D gene: NA
clone size: NA
V gene: TRBV24-1

CDR3 protein: CASSLGQNYGYTF
CDR3 DNA: TGTGCCAGCAGCTTAGGACAGAACTATGGCTACACCTTC
J gene: TRBJ1-2
D gene: NA
clone size: NA
V gene: TRBV7-3

CDR3 protein: CASSLWGGAGSYNEQFF
CDR3 DNA: TGTGCCAGCAGTTTATGGGGGGGGGCGGGCAGCTACAATGAGCAGTTCTTC
J gene: TRBJ2-1
D gene: NA
clone size: once
V gene: TRBV27

CDR3 protein: CASSGSGTGAEKLFF
CDR3 DNA: TGTGCCAGTAGTGGCTCCGGGACAGGGGCTGAAAAACTGTTTTTT
J gene: TRBJ1-4
D gene: TRBD1
clone size: NA
V gene: TRBV19

CDR3 protein: CASSLGPTGVNTEAFF
CDR3 DNA: TGCGCCAGCAGCTTGGGACCCACGGGGGTGAACACTGAAGCTTTCTTT
J gene: TRBJ1-1
D gene: NA
clone size: NA
V gene: TRBV5-1

CDR3 protein: CASSFAGLQSGANVLTF
CDR3 DNA: TGCGCCAGCAGCTTCGCAGGGCTCCAATCTGGGGCCAACGTCCTGACTTTC
J gene: TRBJ2-6
D gene: NA
clone size: NA
V gene: TRBV5-1

CDR3 protein: CSVLTDKNTEAFF
CDR3 DNA: TGCAGCGTCCTTACCGACAAGAACACTGAAGCTTTCTTT
J gene: TRBJ1-1
D gene: NA
clone size: NA
V gene: TRBV29-1

CDR3 protein: CASSQRGPFNSPLHF
CDR3 DNA: TGTGCCAGCAGCCAGCGCGGGCCTTTCAATTCACCCCTCCACTTT
J gene: TRBJ1-6
D gene: NA
clone size: NA
V gene: TRBV3-1/TRBV3-2

CDR3 protein: CASSYSNTKTQYF
CDR3 DNA: TGTGCCAGCAGTTACTCTAACACGAAGACCCAGTACTTC
J gene: TRBJ2-5
D gene: NA
clone size: NA
V gene: TRBV6-5

CDR3 protein: CASSIVAQGGFTGELFF
CDR3 DNA: TGTGCCAGTAGTATAGTAGCACAGGGGGGTTTCACCGGGGAGCTGTTTTTT
J gene: TRBJ2-2
D gene: TRBD1
clone size: NA
V gene: TRBV19

CDR3 protein: CASTTGQAPNTIYF
CDR3 DNA: TGTGCCAGCACTACGGGACAGGCCCCCAACACCATATATTTT
J gene: TRBJ1-3
D gene: TRBD1
clone size: NA
V gene: TRBV14

CDR3 protein: CASSRVDSPNQPQHF
CDR3 DNA: TGTGCCAGCAGTCGCGTAGACAGTCCCAATCAGCCCCAGCATTTT
J gene: TRBJ1-5
D gene: NA
clone size: NA
V gene: TRBV5-6

CDR3 protein: CASSQQLGTRYSGANVLTF
CDR3 DNA: TGCGCCAGCAGCCAGCAACTCGGGACTAGGTACTCTGGGGCCAACGTCCTGACTTTC
J gene: TRBJ2-6
D gene: TRBD2
clone size: NA
V gene: TRBV5-1

CDR3 protein: CASSLTGRGRTDTQYF
CDR3 DNA: TGTGCCAGCAGCTTAACAGGACGGGGGAGGACAGATACGCAGTATTTT
J gene: TRBJ2-3
D gene: NA
clone size: once
V gene: TRBV7-3

CDR3 protein: CASSLATKGKVGYTF
CDR3 DNA: TGTGCCAGCAGCTTAGCGACCAAGGGGAAGGTTGGCTACACCTTC
J gene: TRBJ1-2
D gene: NA
clone size: NA
V gene: TRBV7-2

CDR3 protein: CASTPSSGNNQPQHF
CDR3 DNA: TGTGCCAGCACCCCATCGAGCGGGAACAATCAGCCCCAGCATTTT
J gene: TRBJ1-5
D gene: NA
clone size: NA
V gene: TRBV7-8

CDR3 protein: CASSLSGQPQHF
CDR3 DNA: TGTGCCAGCAGTTTATCGGGTCAGCCCCAGCATTTT
J gene: TRBJ1-5
D gene: NA
clone size: NA
V gene: TRBV28

CDR3 protein: CASSYTDRGSTDTQYF
CDR3 DNA: TGTGCCAGCAGTTACACGGACAGGGGGAGCACAGATACGCAGTATTTT
J gene: TRBJ2-3
D gene: TRBD1
clone size: once
V gene: TRBV6-2/TRBV6-3

CDR3 protein: CASSQGPVNTEAFF
CDR3 DNA: TGTGCCAGCAGCCAGGGGCCGGTCAACACTGAAGCTTTCTTT
J gene: TRBJ1-1
D gene: NA
clone size: few
V gene: TRBV11-2

CDR3 protein: CASSLALNAHQPQHF
CDR3 DNA: TGTGCCAGCAGCTTAGCGCTAAATGCCCATCAGCCCCAGCATTTT
J gene: TRBJ1-5
D gene: NA
clone size: NA
V gene: TRBV7-2

CDR3 protein: CASSVVGLAAGGAYDEQFF
CDR3 DNA: TGTGCCAGCAGCGTAGTGGGCCTCGCAGCTGGGGGGGCCTACGATGAGCAGTTCTTC
J gene: TRBJ2-1
D gene: NA
clone size: NA
V gene: TRBV9

CDR3 protein: CATSPGTRGETQYF
CDR3 DNA: TGTGCCACCAGCCCCGGAACCCGGGGGGAGACCCAGTACTTC
J gene: TRBJ2-5
D gene: NA
clone size: NA
V gene: TRBV15

CDR3 protein: CASSPPRTRYEQYF
CDR3 DNA: TGTGCCAGCTCACCACCAAGGACACGGTACGAGCAGTACTTC
J gene: TRBJ2-7
D gene: NA
clone size: NA
V gene: TRBV18

CDR3 protein: CASSLRLAGEQFF
CDR3 DNA: TGTGCCAGCAGCTTAAGGCTAGCGGGCGAGCAGTTCTTC
J gene: TRBJ2-1
D gene: TRBD2
clone size: few
V gene: TRBV7-3